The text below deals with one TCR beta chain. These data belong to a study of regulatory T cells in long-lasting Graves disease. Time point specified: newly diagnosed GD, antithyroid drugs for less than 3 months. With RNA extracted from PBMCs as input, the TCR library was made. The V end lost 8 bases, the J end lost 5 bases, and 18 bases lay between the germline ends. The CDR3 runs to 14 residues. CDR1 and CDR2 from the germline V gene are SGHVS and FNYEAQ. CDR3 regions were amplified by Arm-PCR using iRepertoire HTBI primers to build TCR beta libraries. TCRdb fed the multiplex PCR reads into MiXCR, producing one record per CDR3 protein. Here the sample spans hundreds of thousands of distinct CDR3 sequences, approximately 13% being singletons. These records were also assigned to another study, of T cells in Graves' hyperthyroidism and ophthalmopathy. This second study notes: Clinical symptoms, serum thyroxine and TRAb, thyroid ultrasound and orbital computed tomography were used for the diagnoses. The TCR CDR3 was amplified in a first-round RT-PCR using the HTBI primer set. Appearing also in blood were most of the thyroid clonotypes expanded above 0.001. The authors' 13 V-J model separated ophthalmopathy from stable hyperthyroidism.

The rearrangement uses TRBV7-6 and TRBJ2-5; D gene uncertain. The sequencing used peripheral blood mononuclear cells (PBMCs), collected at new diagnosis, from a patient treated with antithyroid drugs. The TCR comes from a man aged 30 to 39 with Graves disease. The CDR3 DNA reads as TGTGCCAGCGGGTACGCGGTTGGGCGGGAGACCCAGTACTTC. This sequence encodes CASGYAVGRETQYF.